This is a list of T cell receptor beta chains from one sample in a study of T-cell memory formation after mild COVID-19. TCRdb re-analysed the 5' RACE reads in MiXCR, keeping a single row per CDR3 protein. The sample consists of about 560,000 distinct CDR3 sequences, 20% to 25% of them appearing once. The sample taken for sequencing was PBMCs or a T cell subset sorted from them (not recorded which). The receptors were gathered from an adult woman who had mild COVID-19 (a few samples of this study predate the infection). Cell type and time point are not known. The CDR3 runs from the conserved cysteine through the conserved F or W. A D gene is named only where the DNA matches it firmly. Clone size is stated in some rows and not others, as once, few, many or a class when expanded.

clone size	J gene	CDR3 length	D gene	V gene	CDR3 DNA	CDR3 protein
.	TRBJ1-6	15	.	TRBV5-1	TGCGCCAGCAGCTTGGCCGGCCCGACTTATTCACCCCTCCACTTT	CASSLAGPTYSPLHF
few	TRBJ2-3	16	TRBD2	TRBV9	TGTGCCAGCAGCTCCCTTAGCGGGAGAGGAACAGATACGCAGTATTTT	CASSSLSGRGTDTQYF
.	TRBJ2-7	15	.	TRBV27	TGTGCCAGCAGTCCGATACGGACGTCAGGCTACGAGCAGTACTTC	CASSPIRTSGYEQYF
few	TRBJ2-7	15	TRBD1	TRBV6-5	TGTGCCAGCAGTGGCCGGGACAGGGGACGTCGCGAGCAGTACTTC	CASSGRDRGRREQYF
.	TRBJ1-1	13	.	TRBV7-6	TGTGCCAGCAGCGCCAGGGGGAACACTGAAGCTTTCTTT	CASSARGNTEAFF
.	TRBJ2-1	16	TRBD2	TRBV7-8	TGTGCCAGCAGCTTAGGTGCTAGCGGGAGAGGCAATGAGCAGTTCTTC	CASSLGASGRGNEQFF
few	TRBJ1-1	16	TRBD1	TRBV19	TGTGCCAGTAGTATATACAGGGGTAGGAAGAACACTGAAGCTTTCTTT	CASSIYRGRKNTEAFF
few	TRBJ2-5	14	.	TRBV20-1	TGCAGTGCTAGCCCGTACGGGAGTAAAGAGACCCAGTACTTC	CSASPYGSKETQYF
many	TRBJ2-4	13	.	TRBV6-1	TGTGCCAGCAGTGTTACAGCCAAAAACATTCAGTACTTC	CASSVTAKNIQYF
few	TRBJ2-7	15	.	TRBV11-2	TGTGCCAGCAGCCGAGCAGACAGAGACCTCAACGAGCAGTACTTC	CASSRADRDLNEQYF
.	TRBJ1-5	14	.	TRBV5-1	TGCGCCAGCAGCTTGGGGCATCCCAATCAGCCCCAGCATTTT	CASSLGHPNQPQHF
.	TRBJ2-3	22	TRBD1	TRBV7-9	TGTGCCAGCAGCCCACCCCTCGAACGGGACAGGGGTTACCAACGTAGGACAGATACGCAGTATTTT	CASSPPLERDRGYQRRTDTQYF
few	TRBJ2-7	15	TRBD1	TRBV25-1	TGTGCCAGCAGTGTGTCGGGGACAGGGCGTTACGAGCAGTACTTC	CASSVSGTGRYEQYF
.	TRBJ1-5	14	.	TRBV10-3	TGTGCCATCAGTGACGAGGCAAATTATCAGCCCCAGCATTTT	CAISDEANYQPQHF
few	TRBJ2-1	15	TRBD2	TRBV12-3/TRBV12-4	TGTGCCAGCAGTTTAAGCGGGGAGTGGTACAATGAGCAGTTCTTC	CASSLSGEWYNEQFF
.	TRBJ1-2	12	.	TRBV12-3/TRBV12-4	TGTGCCAGCAGGGAAGGGGTTAGTGGCTACACCTTC	CASREGVSGYTF
few	TRBJ2-5	14	.	TRBV18	TGTGCCAGCTCACCAACACGGACTCGAGAGACCCAGTACTTC	CASSPTRTRETQYF
.	TRBJ2-1	14	.	TRBV24-1	TGTGCCACCAGTGAAGGAAGTCCCTACAATGAGCAGTTCTTC	CATSEGSPYNEQFF
.	TRBJ2-1	16	.	TRBV4-1	TGCGCCAGCAGCCTGCTTCCCCCGAGCTCCTACAATGAGCAGTTCTTC	CASSLLPPSSYNEQFF
.	TRBJ2-5	11	.	TRBV7-2	TGTGCCAGCAGCTCCTCAGGGACCCAGTACTTC	CASSSSGTQYF
many	TRBJ2-1	14	.	TRBV7-2	TGTGCCAGCAGCTTAGACCCGAACTACAATGAGCAGTTCTTC	CASSLDPNYNEQFF
few	TRBJ2-1	15	TRBD1	TRBV6-4	TGTGCCAGCAGTGACTCGGGACAGGGGGTCGATGAGCAGTTCTTC	CASSDSGQGVDEQFF
.	TRBJ2-3	15	.	TRBV6-5	TGTGCCAGCAGTTACTCGATCGGGGGAGGAGATACGCAGTATTTT	CASSYSIGGGDTQYF
.	TRBJ2-2	17	TRBD2	TRBV7-2	TGTGCCAGCAGCTCCTCTAGCGGGAGTTGGGGCACCGGGGAGCTGTTTTTT	CASSSSSGSWGTGELFF
few	TRBJ1-6	15	TRBD1	TRBV7-9	TGTGCCAGCAGCAACCCAGGGGGATATAATTCACCCCTCCACTTT	CASSNPGGYNSPLHF
few	TRBJ1-4	16	TRBD1	TRBV12-3/TRBV12-4	TGTGCCAGCAGTCCCGCACATAGTTACAGGGGTGAAAAACTGTTTTTT	CASSPAHSYRGEKLFF
.	TRBJ2-3	15	.	TRBV7-3	TGTGCCAGCAGCCGATGGGTCTCGGGCGCAGATACGCAGTATTTT	CASSRWVSGADTQYF